Listed here are 27 T cell receptor beta chains from one sample, sequenced in a study of radiation and T cells in renal cell carcinoma. Using immunoSEQ multiplex PCR, the repertoire was profiled, and TCRdb retains in-frame clones only, with some absent. The sample has fewer than 150,000 clones; more than 75% are singletons. Regarding time point: blood 2 weeks post-SBRT. Sample treatment: 15 Gy SBRT to primary tumor, nephrectomy 4 weeks later. The material was blood, obtained from a patient whose treatment included radiotherapy and nephrectomy. The receptors were gathered from a woman aged 70-85 years with renal cell carcinoma.

This chain joins TRBV30 and TRBJ1-1; D perhaps matches TRBD1 (5 bases). CDR1 is GTSNPN, CDR2 SVGIG, per germline (reference sequence). This CDR3 has 16 amino acids. The V end lost 0 bases, the J end lost 3 bases, and 17 bases lay between the germline ends. The CDR3 is CAWSVKVGALDTEAFF. Here the CDR3 DNA reads TGTGCCTGGAGTGTTAAGGTAGGGGCCCTTGACACTGAAGCTTTCTTT. The variable domain in full, completed from reference TRBV30 and TRBJ1-1, reads SQTIHQWPATLVQPVGSPLSLECTVEGTSNPNLYWYRQAAGRGLQLLFYSVGIGQISSEVPQNLSASRPQDRQFILSSKKLLLSDSGFYLCAWSVKVGALDTEAFFGQGTRLTVV.

This clone was picked up one time. The chain joins TRBV5-4 to TRBJ2-7, with D maybe TRBD2 (7 bases). CDR3 length: 16 amino acids. Between the trimmed V and J ends, which lost 0 bases and 1 base, there was a span of 14 bases. Looked up from germline, CDR1 is SGHNT and CDR2 is YYREEE (reference sequence). The CDR3 spells CASSLDLGRGSYEQYF. CDR3 coding DNA: TGTGCCAGCAGCTTGGACTTAGGGAGGGGGTCCTACGAGCAGTACTTC.

The chain carries TRBV18 and TRBJ1-1; 8 bases map to TRBD1. V trimming: 5 bases; J trimming: 4 bases; junction bases outside the gene matches: 21. Per germline, CDR1 KGHSH and CDR2 LQKENI. The CDR3 is made up of 19 amino acids. CDR3 residues: CASSISALAGGKLSTEAFF. CDR3 sequence (DNA): TGTGCCAGCTCAATCAGCGCCCTGGCAGGGGGCAAACTGAGCACTGAAGCTTTCTTT.

The chain joins TRBV30 to TRBJ2-5; TRBD2 agrees at 10 bases. The J call is in doubt because the DNA end fits TRBJ2-7 better. This CDR3 comprises 15 residues. CDR1 and CDR2 from the germline V gene are GTSNPN and SVGIG (reference sequence). The CDR3 loop reads CAWSRGTSVSYEQYF. The CDR3, as DNA: TGTGCCTGGAGTCGGGGGACTAGCGTCTCCTACGAGCAGTACTTC.

In the case of this clone: Its ends do not fully match the called genes, so a read error is possible. This rearrangement joins TRBV7-7 to TRBJ2-6; no clear D. Germline loops: CDR1 SSHAT, CDR2 FNYEAQ (reference sequence). This CDR3 has 18 amino acids. Here the CDR3 reads CASSPRVGPGSGANVLTF. Here the CDR3 DNA reads TGTGCTAGCAGCCCTCGGGTAGGTCCAGGCTCTGGGGCCAACGTCCTGACTTTC.

This clone was seen once. CDR3 nucleotide sequence: TGCGCCAGCAGCTTGGGCCCAGGCGGAAGCGAGCAGTACTTC. This translates into CASSLGPGGSEQYF. The genes are TRBV5-1 and TRBJ2-7, with D hard to call. The germline CDR1 and CDR2 sequences are SGHRS and YFSETQ. CDR3 size: 14 residues. Trimming left V 0 bases short and J 6 bases short, with 13 bases between.

The chain recombines TRBV7-8 with TRBJ2-7, with 10 bases matching TRBD1. The V gene's germline CDR1 is SGHVS and CDR2 FQNEAQ. The CDR3 extends over 16 amino acids. V was clipped by 3 bases and J by 2 bases; unmatched bases: 7. As DNA, the CDR3 is TGTGCCAGCAGCTTGGTTGGGGACAGGGGTACCTACGAGCAGTACTTC. This gives the protein CASSLVGDRGTYEQYF.

Only one count was recorded for this clone. V gene TRBV29-1 combines with J gene TRBJ2-5, with 11 nucleotides matching TRBD2. The ends lost 4 bases at V and 2 bases at J; junction bases unmatched: 3. The CDR3 runs to 14 residues. Germline CDR1 and CDR2: SQVTM and ANQGSEA. The CDR3: CSVGLAGWQETQYF. The CDR3, as DNA: TGCAGCGTTGGACTAGCGGGGTGGCAAGAGACCCAGTACTTC.

V is TRBV14 and J is TRBJ1-2; D is uncertain. Germline V gene sequence: CDR1 SGHDN, CDR2 FVKESK. Between the trimmed V and J ends, which lost 4 bases and 5 bases, there was a span of 29 bases. The CDR3 has 19 amino acids. The CDR3 DNA sequence: TGTGCCAGCAGCCGAAAGTTACCAGCGGGATGGGGAGAAGGGTATGGCTACACCTTC. Translating it yields CASSRKLPAGWGEGYGYTF.

In the case of this clone: Within the sample, other DNA sequences also encode this same CDR3. The J gene is TRBJ2-3, the V gene TRBV7-9; D is unclear. The CDR3 has 13 amino acids. Deletions cut 1 base from V and 1 base from J, with 3 bases between. The V gene's germline CDR1 is SEHNR and CDR2 FQNEAQ (reference sequence). Here the CDR3 DNA reads TGTGCCAGCAGCTTAGGGGGCACAGATACGCAGTATTTT. Encoded protein: CASSLGGTDTQYF.

The chain recombines TRBV5-1 with TRBJ2-3, with D perhaps TRBD1 (6 bases). Trimming removed 6 bases at V and 6 bases at J, with 20 bases between. CDR1 is SGHRS, CDR2 YFSETQ, per germline. This CDR3 has 15 residues. CDR3 sequence reads: CASTTLGAGEDTQYF. CDR3 DNA sequence: TGCGCCAGCACGACATTGGGGGCAGGGGAGGATACGCAGTATTTT.

This chain joins TRBV2 and TRBJ1-6; 8 bases match TRBD1. The J segment lost 5 bases and the V segment lost 7 bases, leaving 7 bases of the junction unmatched. The CDR3 runs 15 residues. Germline CDR1 is SNHLY and CDR2 is FYNNEI. This CDR3 reads CASKGGTGNNSPLHF. The CDR3 DNA sequence: TGTGCCAGCAAGGGGGGGACAGGAAATAATTCACCCCTCCACTTT. The whole variable domain, filled in from reference TRBV2 and TRBJ1-6, reads EPEVTQTPSHQVTQMGQEVILRCVPISNHLYFYWYRQILGQKVEFLVSFYNNEISEKSEIFDDQFSVERPDGSNFTLKIRSTKLEDSAMYFCASKGGTGNNSPLHFGNGTRLTVT.

V and J are TRBV18 and TRBJ2-2; 13 nucleotides agree with TRBD2. V gave up 8 bases and J gave up 0 bases; unmatched junction bases: 9. This CDR3 contains 18 residues. Germline assignment: CDR1 KGHSH and CDR2 LQKENI. CDR3 protein: CASRTRLAGGPNTGELFF. DNA for the CDR3: TGTGCCAGCCGCACCCGACTAGCGGGGGGCCCGAACACCGGGGAGCTGTTTTTT.

To note about this clone: Within the sample, other DNA sequences also encode this same CDR3. CDR3 DNA: TGTGCCAGCAGTTTGCCCAGGGACACTGAAGCTTTCTTT. Translation: CASSLPRDTEAFF. This sequence joins TRBV28 and TRBJ1-1; TRBD1 might be the D (5 bases). With 3 bases removed from V and 3 bases from J, the gap between germline ends came to 8 bases. The CDR3 sequence is 13 residues long. The germline CDR1 and CDR2 sequences are MDHEN and SYDVKM.

This chain joins TRBV27 and TRBJ2-5; the D gene is possibly TRBD2 (6 bases). CDR1 and CDR2 (germline): MNHEY, SMNVEV (reference sequence). The CDR3 spans 15 residues. The V gene lost 6 bases and the J gene lost 4 bases, with 18 bases spanning the gap. CDR3 in DNA: TGTGCCAGCAGCCAATCAACTCGGAGGGGAGAGACCCAGTACTTC. This gives the protein CASSQSTRRGETQYF.

This rearrangement joins TRBV7-3 to TRBJ2-6; D gene ambiguous. This CDR3 region has 15 residues. CDR1 and CDR2 (germline): SGHTA, FQGTGA. Trimming removed 5 bases at V and 3 bases at J, with 11 bases between. CDR3 coding DNA: TGTGCCAGCAGCACTAACGCTCATGGGGCCAACGTCCTGACTTTC. Amino acids: CASSTNAHGANVLTF.

The chain couples TRBV7-3 to TRBJ1-1, with 9 bases that match TRBD1. Per germline, CDR1 SGHTA and CDR2 FQGTGA. The length of the CDR3 is 13 residues. V lost 5 bases, J lost 7 bases, and 5 bases stayed unmatched. This CDR3 reads CASSRDRAFEAFF. CDR3 sequence (DNA): TGTGCCAGCAGCCGGGACAGGGCCTTTGAAGCTTTCTTT.

This sequence joins TRBV27 and TRBJ2-7; 11 nucleotides align to TRBD1. The CDR3 is made up of 15 amino acids. Losses at the gene ends were 4 bases for V and 1 base for J; bases not matched to a gene: 3. Looked up from germline, CDR1 is MNHEY and CDR2 is SMNVEV (reference sequence). The CDR3 DNA follows: TGTGCCAGCAGTTGGGGACAGGGGGATTCCTACGAGCAGTACTTC. The encoded protein is CASSWGQGDSYEQYF.

The gene calls are TRBV9 and TRBJ1-6; D remains ambiguous. This CDR3 region has 13 residues. CDR1 is SGDLS and CDR2 is YYNGEE in the germline V gene. Between the trimmed V and J ends, which lost 4 bases and 7 bases, there was a span of 9 bases. This chain's CDR3 is CASSLPGNSPLHF. The CDR3 bases are TGTGCCAGCAGCCTCCCCGGGAATTCACCCCTCCACTTT.

This chain connects TRBV7-3 to TRBJ1-1, with unresolved D. CDR1 and CDR2 from the germline V gene are SGHTA and FQGTGA. Trimming pared 6 bases from V and 5 bases from J, leaving 7 bases between. The CDR3 has 11 residues. This CDR3 reads CASSSGTEAFF. The DNA of the CDR3 is TGTGCCAGCAGTTCGGGAACTGAAGCTTTCTTT.

This sequence joins TRBV27 and TRBJ2-1; D gene uncertain. Trimming removed 5 bases at V and 0 bases at J, with 5 bases between. Germline lookup yields CDR1 MNHEY and CDR2 SMNVEV (reference sequence). CDR3 length equals 13 residues. CDR3 amino acids: CASSRLSYNEQFF. The CDR3 bases are TGTGCCAGCAGTCGGCTCTCCTACAATGAGCAGTTCTTC.

The rearrangement links TRBV25-1 to TRBJ1-1; a weak D match, TRBD1 (6 bases). This CDR3 is built from 14 residues. The germline CDR1 and CDR2 sequences are MGHDK and SYGVNS. The V end lost 6 bases, the J end lost 1 base, and 12 bases lay between the germline ends. CDR3 sequence: CASSGTGKNTEAFF. CDR3 nucleotides: TGTGCCAGCAGCGGAACAGGGAAGAACACTGAAGCTTTCTTT.

The rearrangement joins TRBV7-2 to TRBJ2-2; possibly TRBD2 for D (6 bases). CDR1 SGHTA and CDR2 FQGNSA come from the germline V gene. Trimming took 5 bases from V and 2 from J, leaving 12 bases between them. This CDR3 region has 15 residues. The CDR3 DNA follows: TGTGCCAGCAGCCCCAGGGACTTAAACACCGGGGAGCTGTTTTTT. Its translation: CASSPRDLNTGELFF.

The rearrangement links TRBV30 to TRBJ1-1; D might be TRBD1 (5 bases). V lost 4 bases and J lost 6, with 15 bases in between. This CDR3 contains 13 residues. CDR1 is GTSNPN, CDR2 SVGIG, per germline (reference sequence). The CDR3 DNA is TGTGCCTGGAAAAGGGCGCAGGGCGCTGAAGCTTTCTTT. Its translation is CAWKRAQGAEAFF.

The J gene is TRBJ1-5, the V gene TRBV28, with D unclear. V lost 2 bases to trimming and J lost 5 bases, with 16 bases between them. The V gene's germline CDR1 is MDHEN and CDR2 SYDVKM. This CDR3 contains 16 residues. CDR3 in DNA: TGTGCCAGCAGTTTAGAGTCCATTGGCCCCCATCAGCCCCAGCATTTT. Amino acid sequence: CASSLESIGPHQPQHF.

The chain employs TRBV10-3 and TRBJ1-2, with D unresolved. From germline, CDR1 is ENHRY and CDR2 SYGVKD. V was cut by 4 bases and J by 0 bases, with 6 bases left in between. This CDR3 spans 13 amino acids. The CDR3 DNA sequence: TGTGCCATCAGTGGGAGAACTAACTATGGCTACACCTTC. This sequence encodes CAISGRTNYGYTF.

The chain has TRBV7-2 and TRBJ2-1, with no clear D. Trimming took off 5 bases at V and 0 bases at J, with 5 bases between the two ends. Germline V gives CDR1 SGHTA, CDR2 FQGNSA. This CDR3 contains 13 residues. The CDR3 reads CASSLDSYNEQFF. The CDR3 nucleotides read TGTGCCAGCAGCCTTGACTCCTACAATGAGCAGTTCTTC. Complete variable domain (other parts from reference TRBV7-2 and TRBJ2-1): GAGVSQSPSNKVTEKGKDVELRCDPISGHTALYWYRQSLGQGLEFLIYFQGNSAPDKSGLPSDRFSAERTGGSVSTLTIQRTQQEDSAVYLCASSLDSYNEQFFGPGTRLTVL.